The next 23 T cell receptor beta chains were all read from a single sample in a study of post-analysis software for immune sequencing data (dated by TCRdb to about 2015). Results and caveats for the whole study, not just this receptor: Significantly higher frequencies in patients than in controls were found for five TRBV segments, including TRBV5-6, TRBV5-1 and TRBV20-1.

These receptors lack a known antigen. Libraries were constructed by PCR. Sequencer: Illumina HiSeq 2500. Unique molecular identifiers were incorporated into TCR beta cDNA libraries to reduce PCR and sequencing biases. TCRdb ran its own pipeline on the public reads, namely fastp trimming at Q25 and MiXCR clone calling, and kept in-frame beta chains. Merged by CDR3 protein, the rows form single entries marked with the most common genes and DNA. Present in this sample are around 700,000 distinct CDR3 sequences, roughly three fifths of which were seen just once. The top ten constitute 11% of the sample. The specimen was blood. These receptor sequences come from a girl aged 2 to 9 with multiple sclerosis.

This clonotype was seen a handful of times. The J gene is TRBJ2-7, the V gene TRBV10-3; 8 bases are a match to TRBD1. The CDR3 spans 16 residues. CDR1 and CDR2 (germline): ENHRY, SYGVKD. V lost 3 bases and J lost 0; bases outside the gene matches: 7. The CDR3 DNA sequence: TGTGCCATCAGTGACGTGGGGGACAGGAGCTCCTACGAGCAGTACTTC. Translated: CAISDVGDRSSYEQYF.

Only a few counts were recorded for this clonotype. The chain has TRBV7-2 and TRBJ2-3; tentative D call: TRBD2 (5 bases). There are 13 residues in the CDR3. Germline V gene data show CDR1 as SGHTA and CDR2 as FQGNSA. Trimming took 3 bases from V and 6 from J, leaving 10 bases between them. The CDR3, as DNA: TGTGCCAGCAGCTTGGTGGTAGCGGATACGCAGTATTTT. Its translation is CASSLVVADTQYF.

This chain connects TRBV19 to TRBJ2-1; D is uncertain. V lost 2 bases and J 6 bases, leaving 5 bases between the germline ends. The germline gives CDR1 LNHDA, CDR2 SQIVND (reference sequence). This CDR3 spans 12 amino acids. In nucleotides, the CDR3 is TGTGCCAGTAGTATAATTGGCAATGAGCAGTTCTTC. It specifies CASSIIGNEQFF.

This chain's CDR3 is CASSETGKRASTDTQYF. The DNA of the CDR3 is TGTGCCAGCAGTGAAACAGGGAAGCGAGCTAGCACAGATACGCAGTATTTT. The J gene is TRBJ2-3, the V gene TRBV6-1; D may be TRBD1 (6 bases). Trimming took 2 bases from V and 0 from J, leaving 15 bases between them. Germline V gene sequence: CDR1 MNHNS, CDR2 SASEGT. This CDR3 has 17 residues.

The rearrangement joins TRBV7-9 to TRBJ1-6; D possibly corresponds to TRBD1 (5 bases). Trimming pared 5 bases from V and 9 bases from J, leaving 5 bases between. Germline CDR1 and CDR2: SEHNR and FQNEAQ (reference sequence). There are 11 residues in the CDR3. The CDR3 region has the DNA TGTGCCAGCAGCGACAGTTCACCCCTCCACTTT. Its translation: CASSDSSPLHF.

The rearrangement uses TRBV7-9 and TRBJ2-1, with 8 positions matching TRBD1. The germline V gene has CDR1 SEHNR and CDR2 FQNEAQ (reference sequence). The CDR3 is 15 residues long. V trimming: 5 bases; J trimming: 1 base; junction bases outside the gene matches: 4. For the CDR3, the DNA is TGTGCCAGCAGCCACACAGGGGGATCCTACAATGAGCAGTTCTTC. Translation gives CASSHTGGSYNEQFF.

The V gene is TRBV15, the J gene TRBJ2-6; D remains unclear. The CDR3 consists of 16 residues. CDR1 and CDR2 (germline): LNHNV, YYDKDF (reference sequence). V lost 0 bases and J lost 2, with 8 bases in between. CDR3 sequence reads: CATSREGSAGANVLTF. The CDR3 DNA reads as TGTGCCACCAGCAGAGAGGGGTCCGCTGGGGCCAACGTCCTGACTTTC.

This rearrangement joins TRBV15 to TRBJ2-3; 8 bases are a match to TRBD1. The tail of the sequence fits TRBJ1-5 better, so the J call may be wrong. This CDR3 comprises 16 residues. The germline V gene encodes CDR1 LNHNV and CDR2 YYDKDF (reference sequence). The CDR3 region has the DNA TGTGCCACCAGCAGAGATCAGACAGGGGTGTCAGATACGCAGCATTTT. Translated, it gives CATSRDQTGVSDTQHF.

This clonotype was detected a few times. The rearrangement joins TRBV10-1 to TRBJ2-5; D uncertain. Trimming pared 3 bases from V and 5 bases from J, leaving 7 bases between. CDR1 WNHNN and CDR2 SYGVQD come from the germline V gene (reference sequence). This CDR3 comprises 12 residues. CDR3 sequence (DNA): TGCGCCAGCAGTGATAGGATGGAGACCCAGTACTTC. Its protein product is CASSDRMETQYF.

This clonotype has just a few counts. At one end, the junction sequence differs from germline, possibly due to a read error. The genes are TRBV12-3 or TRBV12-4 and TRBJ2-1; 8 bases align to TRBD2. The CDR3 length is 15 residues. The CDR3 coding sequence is TGTGCCAGCACTTTAGCGGGAAGCTCCTACAATGAGCAGTTCTTC. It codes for CASTLAGSSYNEQFF.

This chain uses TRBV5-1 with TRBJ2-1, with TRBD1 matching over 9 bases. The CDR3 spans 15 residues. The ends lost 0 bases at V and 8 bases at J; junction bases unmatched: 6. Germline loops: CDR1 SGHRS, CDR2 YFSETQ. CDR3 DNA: TGCGCCAGCAGCTTGGAGGGGACAGGGCTAGATGAGCAGTTCTTC. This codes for CASSLEGTGLDEQFF.

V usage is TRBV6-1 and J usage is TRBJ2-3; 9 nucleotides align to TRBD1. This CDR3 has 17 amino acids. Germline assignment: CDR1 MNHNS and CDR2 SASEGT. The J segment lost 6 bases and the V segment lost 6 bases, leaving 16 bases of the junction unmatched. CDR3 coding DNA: TGTGCCAGCAGACTAAACAGGGGGCGCATTTCGGGCGATACGCAGTATTTT. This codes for CASRLNRGRISGDTQYF.

The CDR3 region is CASSGSGGSSETQYF. The CDR3, as DNA: TGTGCCAGCAGTGGGTCAGGGGGGTCATCAGAGACCCAGTACTTC. The chain is built from TRBV27 and TRBJ2-5; a weak D match, TRBD1 (7 bases). CDR3 size: 15 residues. From germline, CDR1 is MNHEY and CDR2 SMNVEV (reference sequence). V lost 5 bases, J lost 4 bases, and 17 bases lay in between.

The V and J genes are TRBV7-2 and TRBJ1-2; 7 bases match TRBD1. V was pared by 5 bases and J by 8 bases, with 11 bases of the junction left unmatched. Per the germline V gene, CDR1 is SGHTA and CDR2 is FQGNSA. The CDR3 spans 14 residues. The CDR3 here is CASSQGQFLRGYTF. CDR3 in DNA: TGTGCCAGCAGCCAGGGACAGTTCTTAAGGGGCTACACCTTC.

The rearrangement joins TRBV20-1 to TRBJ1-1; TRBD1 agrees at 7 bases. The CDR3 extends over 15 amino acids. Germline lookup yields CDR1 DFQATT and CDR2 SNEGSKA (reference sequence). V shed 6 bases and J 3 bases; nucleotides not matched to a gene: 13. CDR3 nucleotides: TGCAGTGCCCCAGACAGGGTAGTTAGGGACACTGAAGCTTTCTTT. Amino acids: CSAPDRVVRDTEAFF.

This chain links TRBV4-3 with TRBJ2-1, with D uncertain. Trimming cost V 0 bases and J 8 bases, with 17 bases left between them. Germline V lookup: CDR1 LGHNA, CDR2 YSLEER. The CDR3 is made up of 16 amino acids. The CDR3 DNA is TGCGCCAGCAGCCAAGATAATGGGAACATTGGGGATGAGCAGTTCTTC. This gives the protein CASSQDNGNIGDEQFF.

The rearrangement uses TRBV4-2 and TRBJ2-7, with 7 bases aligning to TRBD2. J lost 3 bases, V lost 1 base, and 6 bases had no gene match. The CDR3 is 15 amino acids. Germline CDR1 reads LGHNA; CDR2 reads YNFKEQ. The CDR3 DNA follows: TGTGCCAGCAGCCAAGGGCTAGCGGACGACTACGAGCAGTACTTC. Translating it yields CASSQGLADDYEQYF.

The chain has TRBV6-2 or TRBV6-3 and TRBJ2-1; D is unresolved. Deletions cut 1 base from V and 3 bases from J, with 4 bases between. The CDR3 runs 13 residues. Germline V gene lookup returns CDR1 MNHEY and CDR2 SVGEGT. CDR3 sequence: CASSYWHYNEQFF. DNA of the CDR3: TGTGCCAGCAGTTACTGGCACTACAATGAGCAGTTCTTC.

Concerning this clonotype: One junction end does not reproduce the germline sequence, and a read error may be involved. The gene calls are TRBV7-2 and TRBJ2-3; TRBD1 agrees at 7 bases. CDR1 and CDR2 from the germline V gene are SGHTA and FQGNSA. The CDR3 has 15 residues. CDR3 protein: CASTSGLAGTDAQYF. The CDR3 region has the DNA TGTGCCAGCACCTCCGGACTGGCCGGGACAGATGCGCAGTATTTT.

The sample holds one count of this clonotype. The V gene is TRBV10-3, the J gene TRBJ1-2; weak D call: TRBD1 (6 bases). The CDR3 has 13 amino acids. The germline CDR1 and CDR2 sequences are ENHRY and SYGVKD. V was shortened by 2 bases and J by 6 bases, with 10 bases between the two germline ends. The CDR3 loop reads CAISETGYHGYTF. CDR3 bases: TGTGCCATCAGTGAGACAGGGTATCATGGCTACACCTTC.

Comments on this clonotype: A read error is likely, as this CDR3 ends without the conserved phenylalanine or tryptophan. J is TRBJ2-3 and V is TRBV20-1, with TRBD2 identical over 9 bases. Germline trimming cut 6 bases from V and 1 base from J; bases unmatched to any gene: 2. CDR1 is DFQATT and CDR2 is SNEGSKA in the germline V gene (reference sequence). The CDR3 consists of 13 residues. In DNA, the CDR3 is TGCAGTGCGGTAGCGGGGGGCACAGATACGCAGTATTTG. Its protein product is CSAVAGGTDTQYL.

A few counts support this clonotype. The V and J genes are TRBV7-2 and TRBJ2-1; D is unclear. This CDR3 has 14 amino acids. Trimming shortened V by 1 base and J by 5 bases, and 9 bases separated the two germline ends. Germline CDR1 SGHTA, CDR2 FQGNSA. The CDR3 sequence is CASSLGRPHNEQFF. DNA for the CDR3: TGTGCCAGCAGCTTAGGCAGACCCCACAATGAGCAGTTCTTC.

The DNA for the CDR3 is TGCGCCAGCAGCCCGGGGGCGGGGCGGACCTACGAGCAGTACTTC. Encoded protein: CASSPGAGRTYEQYF. This chain connects TRBV5-1 to TRBJ2-7; D may correspond to TRBD1 or TRBD2 (6 bases each). Trimming removed 4 bases at V and 2 bases at J, with 16 bases between. The CDR3 has 15 amino acids. The germline gives CDR1 SGHRS, CDR2 YFSETQ. The full variable domain, with the rest looked up from reference TRBV5-1 and TRBJ2-7, is KAGVTQTPRYLIKTRGQQVTLSCSPISGHRSVSWYQQTPGQGLQFLFEYFSETQRNKGNFPGRFSGRQFSNSRSEMNVSTLELGDSALYLCASSPGAGRTYEQYFGPGTRLTVT.